This TCR beta chain is from a study of T cell changes during pregnancy in multiple sclerosis. The germline gives CDR1 LGHNA, CDR2 YSLEER. CDR3 length: 17 residues. Trimming shortened V by 0 bases and J by 7 bases, and 18 bases separated the two germline ends. Using immunoSEQ multiplex PCR, the repertoire was profiled, and TCRdb retains in-frame clones only, with some absent. The table lists 10,000 to 13,000 clones, approximately 90% of them singletons. This clone was seen only once. This chain uses TRBV4-3 with TRBJ2-2; TRBD1 might be the D (6 bases). The input for sequencing was CD8+ T cells from peripheral blood mononuclear cells, taken in the first trimester of pregnancy. The clonotype originates from a female donor in good health, enrolled as a control in a pregnancy study. CDR3 in amino acids: CASSQEPGQTLSGELFF. In DNA, the CDR3 is TGCGCCAGCAGCCAAGAGCCGGGACAAACGTTGAGCGGGGAGCTGTTTTTT.